Listed here are 19 T cell receptor beta chains from one sample, sequenced in a study of OX40 agonist ivuxolimab in advanced cancers. Libraries were built with the immunoSEQ multiplex PCR assay. TCRdb provides this immuneACCESS table in a form limited to in-frame rearrangements. Some clones are lacking; in checked studies, under half of them reflect an unresolved V gene, and why the rest are absent is not known. Counted in this sample were 20,000 to 25,000 clones; more than 75% of them appeared once. The ten top clones hold about a tenth of the sample. Sequencing was performed on CD4+ or CD8+ T cells sorted from blood, taken in a trial of the OX40 agonist ivuxolimab. Receptors were obtained from an adult with an advanced solid tumor such as melanoma, head and neck, liver or kidney cancer.

The chain employs TRBV4-1 and TRBJ2-5; a weak D match, TRBD2 (6 bases). The CDR3 extends over 18 amino acids. Germline lookup yields CDR1 MGHRA and CDR2 YSYEKL. The V gene lost 2 bases and the J gene lost 2 bases, with 21 bases spanning the gap. CDR3 DNA: TGCGCCAGCAGCCAAACTCCGGCTAGCGCAACGTCTCAAGAGACCCAGTACTTC. Amino acid sequence: CASSQTPASATSQETQYF.

V usage is TRBV6-5 and J usage is TRBJ2-1; no clear D. V dropped 2 bases and J dropped 0 bases, with 5 bases sitting between them. The CDR3 is 14 residues long. Germline V lookup: CDR1 MNHEY, CDR2 SVGAGI. Written as DNA, the CDR3 is TGTGCCAGCAGTTACGGCAGCTCCTACAATGAGCAGTTCTTC. It translates to CASSYGSSYNEQFF.

The chain recombines TRBV5-1 with TRBJ2-2; D uncertain. CDR1 and CDR2 from the germline V gene are SGHRS and YFSETQ. Trimming stripped 5 bases from V and 7 bases from J, with 6 bases between. The CDR3 covers 11 residues. CDR3 protein: CASRVFGELFF. For the CDR3, the DNA is TGCGCCAGCAGGGTCTTCGGGGAGCTGTTTTTT.

The chain has TRBV25-1 and TRBJ2-7, with TRBD1 matching over 7 bases. Germline CDR1 MGHDK, CDR2 SYGVNS. J gave up 1 base and V 1 base, and 7 bases lay outside the gene matches. The CDR3 consists of 16 residues. CDR3 DNA sequence: TGTGCCAGCAGTGAATTGGGAACAGGGGCTTCCTACGAGCAGTACTTC. This sequence encodes CASSELGTGASYEQYF.

The chain couples TRBV5-1 to TRBJ1-2; TRBD1 aligns across 8 bases. The CDR3 contains 15 residues. V was clipped by 2 bases and J by 4 bases; unmatched bases: 7. CDR1 and CDR2 from the germline V gene are SGHRS and YFSETQ. Here the CDR3 DNA reads TGCGCCAGCAGCTTCACAGGGGGTGATGGCTATGGCTACACCTTC. It encodes CASSFTGGDGYGYTF.

The V gene is TRBV2, the J gene TRBJ2-1; D is possibly TRBD1 or TRBD2 (5 bases each). This CDR3 has 15 amino acids. Germline V gene lookup returns CDR1 SNHLY and CDR2 FYNNEI. Trimming removed 2 bases at V and 0 bases at J, with 8 bases between. The chain's CDR3 is CASSERGLSYNEQFF. CDR3 nucleotides: TGTGCCAGCAGTGAACGGGGCCTCTCCTACAATGAGCAGTTCTTC.

The CDR3 reads CASSFFARQGSYEQYF. In nucleotides, the CDR3 is TGTGCCAGCAGCTTCTTTGCGCGACAGGGGTCCTACGAGCAGTACTTC. This chain uses TRBV5-6 with TRBJ2-7; 8 bases line up with TRBD1. The V and J ends lost 2 bases and 1 base, in that order; junction bases with no gene match: 8. This CDR3 region has 16 residues. Germline V CDR1 and CDR2: SGHDT, YYEEEE.

This chain connects TRBV19 to TRBJ1-1; D is uncertain. V was cut by 10 bases and J by 6 bases, with 12 bases left in between. Germline CDR1 is LNHDA and CDR2 is SQIVND (reference sequence). The CDR3 spans 11 residues. This chain's CDR3 is CAISGPSEAFF. Written as DNA, the CDR3 is TGTGCCATCTCAGGACCTTCTGAAGCTTTCTTT.

This clone was picked up one time. V is TRBV5-1 and J is TRBJ1-4; 10 bases agree with TRBD1. CDR1 and CDR2 from the germline V gene are SGHRS and YFSETQ. V was pared by 0 bases and J by 10 bases, with 6 bases of the junction left unmatched. This CDR3 is built from 15 residues. The chain's CDR3 is CASSLAGTGVAKLFF. The CDR3 coding sequence is TGCGCCAGCAGCTTGGCCGGGACAGGGGTCGCAAAACTGTTTTTT.

This clone was seen a few times. The chain is built from TRBV11-2 and TRBJ1-4; no clear D. Trimming took 1 base from V and 6 from J, leaving 9 bases between them. The CDR3 contains 14 residues. CDR1 SGHAT and CDR2 FQNNGV come from the germline V gene. CDR3: CASSLALTDEKLFF. The DNA for the CDR3 is TGTGCCAGCAGCTTAGCCCTTACCGATGAAAAACTGTTTTTT.

The chain joins TRBV5-6 to TRBJ2-7; 7 bases agree with TRBD1. Looked up from germline, CDR1 is SGHDT and CDR2 is YYEEEE. The V segment lost 2 bases and the J segment 4 bases; nucleotides outside the gene matches: 9. The length of the CDR3 is 15 residues. CDR3 sequence (DNA): TGTGCCAGCAGCTTTAGAGGGGGCCTCCGGTACGAGCAGTACTTC. This sequence encodes CASSFRGGLRYEQYF.

The chain couples TRBV4-2 to TRBJ2-1; D possibly corresponds to TRBD2 (6 bases). The CDR3 has 16 residues. Germline V CDR1 and CDR2: LGHNA, YNFKEQ. V shed 0 bases and J shed 2 bases, with 11 bases lying between them. The chain's CDR3 is CASSQDDGGTYNEQFF. The CDR3 DNA reads TGTGCCAGCAGCCAAGATGACGGCGGGACCTACAATGAGCAGTTCTTC.

This chain uses TRBV11-3 with TRBJ1-2; 7 bases align to TRBD1. Trimming removed 9 bases from V and 5 bases from J; junction bases left unmatched: 9. The V gene's germline CDR1 is SGHNT and CDR2 YENEEA. The CDR3 extends over 13 amino acids. The CDR3 sequence: CARGPYRGYGYTF. In nucleotides, the CDR3 is TGTGCCAGGGGACCCTACAGGGGTTATGGCTACACCTTC. Filled out from reference TRBV11-3 and TRBJ1-2, the complete variable domain reads EAGVVQSPRYKIIEKKQPVAFWCNPISGHNTLYWYLQNLGQGPELLIRYENEEAVDDSQLPKDRFSAERLKGVDSTLKIQPAELGDSAVYLCARGPYRGYGYTFGSGTRLTVV.

The rearrangement links TRBV6-5 to TRBJ2-3; TRBD1 or TRBD2 may be the D gene (5 bases each). This CDR3 is 12 amino acids long. V was clipped by 6 bases and J by 2 bases, with 6 bases between them. Germline CDR1 MNHEY, CDR2 SVGAGI. The DNA for the CDR3 is TGTGCCAGCAGCGGGGCCACAGATACGCAGTATTTT. Protein sequence: CASSGATDTQYF.

This clone was seen a single time. The chain has TRBV5-4 and TRBJ1-6; TRBD1 matches 9 bases. Unmatched junction bases numbered 9, after V lost 4 bases and J lost 10 bases. The CDR3 has 15 residues. CDR1 is SGHNT, CDR2 YYREEE, per germline (reference sequence). CDR3 bases: TGTGCCAGCAGCCTAAACAGGGGGCTAGGATCACCCCTCCACTTT. Protein: CASSLNRGLGSPLHF.

This chain joins TRBV9 and TRBJ2-2; 13 bases are a match to TRBD2. V was pared by 3 bases and J by 5 bases, with 7 bases of the junction left unmatched. This CDR3 is built from 17 residues. Germline CDR1 and CDR2: SGDLS and YYNGEE. The chain's CDR3 is CASSARTSGGWTGELFF. Here the CDR3 DNA reads TGTGCCAGCAGCGCCCGGACTAGCGGGGGTTGGACCGGGGAGCTGTTTTTT.

This clone was detected a few times. The gene calls are TRBV7-9 and TRBJ1-4, with D possibly TRBD1 on 6 matching bases. This CDR3 contains 16 residues. The ends were cut back, 1 base at V and 2 bases at J, with 11 bases in the middle. Germline values: CDR1 SEHNR, CDR2 FQNEAQ (reference sequence). CDR3 coding DNA: TGTGCCAGCAGCTTAGGTTTCAGGGGTACTAATGAAAAACTGTTTTTT. Translated, it gives CASSLGFRGTNEKLFF.

The chain links TRBV7-9 to TRBJ2-1, with TRBD1 identical over 7 bases. The CDR3 runs 12 residues. Trimming cost V 5 bases and J 10 bases; bases outside gene matches: 5. The germline gives CDR1 SEHNR, CDR2 FQNEAQ (reference sequence). The CDR3 sequence: CASSHRGGEQFF. DNA of the CDR3: TGTGCCAGCAGCCACAGGGGCGGGGAGCAGTTCTTC.

This chain uses TRBV21-1 with TRBJ2-7. TRBV21-1 is tagged as a pseudogene. This CDR3 comprises 14 residues. In DNA form, the CDR3 reads TGTGCCAGCAGCAAAGTCATCACCCCCTACGAGCAGTACTTC. The encoded protein is CASSKVITPYEQYF.